This T cell receptor beta chain was profiled in a study of T cells in Graves' hyperthyroidism and ophthalmopathy. Pregnant or lactating patients were excluded, as were those with uncontrolled infection or other autoimmune disease. The TCR beta CDR3 regions underwent amplification using RNA transcripts as the source. Carried out on the TCR CDR3, a first-round RT-PCR used the HTBI primer set. Via MiXCR, TCRdb re-called the multiplex PCR reads, giving one row per CDR3 protein. The table includes some 620,000 distinct CDR3 sequences, about a sixth detected once. The receptor comes from a woman younger than 45 with Graves' hyperthyroidism. Sequenced sample: blood.

The CDR3 region has the DNA TGTGCCTGGAGTAAACAGGGGGCCGGGGGTGAAAAACTGTTTTTT. Translated: CAWSKQGAGGEKLFF. V is TRBV30 and J is TRBJ1-4; 9 bases are a match to TRBD1. The CDR3 runs to 15 residues. Trimming cost V 2 bases and J 7 bases; bases outside gene matches: 8. The germline V gene has CDR1 GTSNPN and CDR2 SVGIG (reference sequence). The entire variable domain, with the rest obtained from reference TRBV30 and TRBJ1-4, is as follows: SQTIHQWPATLVQPVGSPLSLECTVEGTSNPNLYWYRQAAGRGLQLLFYSVGIGQISSEVPQNLSASRPQDRQFILSSKKLLLSDSGFYLCAWSKQGAGGEKLFFGSGTQLSVL.